The rows below give T cell receptor beta chains drawn from one sample of a study of T cell responses to AZD1222 COVID-19 vaccine. Generated by immunoSEQ multiplex PCR, the TCRdb table keeps only in-frame clones and is missing some. The sample contains under 35,000 clones, approximately 91% of which appear only once. The sequencing used peripheral blood, collected on day 0 of AZD1222 vaccination. The source is an adult in good health. CDR3s include the opening cysteine and the closing phenylalanine or tryptophan. Fields, in order: D gene, J gene, clone size, V gene, CDR3 DNA, CDR3 protein. A D gene is named only where the DNA matches it firmly. Size tells how often a clone was seen (once, few, many) or the class of an expanded clone, and some rows leave it out.

D gene: -
J gene: TRBJ1-5
clone size: -
V gene: TRBV5-1
CDR3 DNA: TGCGCCAGCAGCTTAAACGACAGGAGTCAGCCCCAGCATTTT
CDR3 protein: CASSLNDRSQPQHF

D gene: -
J gene: TRBJ2-7
clone size: -
V gene: TRBV5-5
CDR3 DNA: TGTGCCAGCAGGCGGGACGGGAGCTCCTACGAGCAGTACTTC
CDR3 protein: CASRRDGSSYEQYF

D gene: -
J gene: TRBJ1-6
clone size: -
V gene: TRBV27
CDR3 DNA: TGTGCCAGCAGTTTGACAGGACCCCTTTCACCCCTCCACTTT
CDR3 protein: CASSLTGPLSPLHF

D gene: TRBD1
J gene: TRBJ1-5
clone size: -
V gene: TRBV7-8
CDR3 DNA: TGTGCCAGCAGCTTATTGGGGGACAGGGAACTTCAGCCCCAGCATTTT
CDR3 protein: CASSLLGDRELQPQHF

D gene: TRBD1
J gene: TRBJ1-5
clone size: -
V gene: TRBV6-5
CDR3 DNA: TGTGCCAGCAGCCAGACAGGGGGCAATCAGCCCCAGCATTTT
CDR3 protein: CASSQTGGNQPQHF

D gene: -
J gene: TRBJ2-1
clone size: -
V gene: TRBV6-5
CDR3 DNA: TGTGCCAGCAGTTACTCGGGGGGAGGATCCTACAATGAGCAGTTCTTC
CDR3 protein: CASSYSGGGSYNEQFF

D gene: TRBD2
J gene: TRBJ2-2
clone size: few
V gene: TRBV6-2/TRBV6-3
CDR3 DNA: TGTGCCAGCAGTCGGACTAGCGGGGGCGTTAAGGACGGGGAGCTGTTTTTT
CDR3 protein: CASSRTSGGVKDGELFF

D gene: -
J gene: TRBJ2-7
clone size: -
V gene: TRBV27
CDR3 DNA: TGTGCCAGCAGTTTTGCAGCCGGCGAGCAGTACTTC
CDR3 protein: CASSFAAGEQYF

D gene: -
J gene: TRBJ2-2
clone size: -
V gene: TRBV10-2
CDR3 DNA: TGCGCCAGCAGTGAGGGTAGGGACACCGGGGAGCTGTTTTTT
CDR3 protein: CASSEGRDTGELFF

D gene: -
J gene: TRBJ2-7
clone size: -
V gene: TRBV5-1
CDR3 DNA: TGCGCCAGCAGCATGCAGTCTGTCGCGGGCGAGCAGTACTTC
CDR3 protein: CASSMQSVAGEQYF

D gene: -
J gene: TRBJ1-1
clone size: -
V gene: TRBV3-1/TRBV3-2
CDR3 DNA: TGTGCCAGCAGCCGCACAGTGAACACTGAAGCTTTCTTT
CDR3 protein: CASSRTVNTEAFF

D gene: TRBD1
J gene: TRBJ1-2
clone size: -
V gene: TRBV7-9
CDR3 DNA: TGTGCCAGCAGCTATAGCCCGGGACAGGCCAACTATGGCTACACCTTC
CDR3 protein: CASSYSPGQANYGYTF

D gene: TRBD1
J gene: TRBJ2-7
clone size: -
V gene: TRBV3-1/TRBV3-2
CDR3 DNA: TGTGCCAGCAGGGGACAGGGGCCCTACGAGCAGTACTTC
CDR3 protein: CASRGQGPYEQYF

D gene: TRBD2
J gene: TRBJ2-3
clone size: -
V gene: TRBV9
CDR3 DNA: TGTGCCAGCAGCGCTAGGGAGGGCGGCACAGATACGCAGTATTTT
CDR3 protein: CASSAREGGTDTQYF

D gene: -
J gene: TRBJ2-5
clone size: -
V gene: TRBV9
CDR3 DNA: TGTGCCAGCAGCCCCGGGACAACTCAGTACTTC
CDR3 protein: CASSPGTTQYF

D gene: TRBD1
J gene: TRBJ1-4
clone size: few
V gene: TRBV4-3
CDR3 DNA: TGCGCCAGCAGCGAGGGGACAGGGTCTAATGAAAAACTGTTTTTT
CDR3 protein: CASSEGTGSNEKLFF

D gene: -
J gene: TRBJ1-2
clone size: once
V gene: TRBV12-3/TRBV12-4
CDR3 DNA: TGTGCCAGCAGTTTGATGGGGGTAGGTGGCTACACCTTC
CDR3 protein: CASSLMGVGGYTF

D gene: TRBD1
J gene: TRBJ2-2
clone size: -
V gene: TRBV5-4
CDR3 DNA: TGTGCCAGCAGCTTGGCCCGGGGGACAGGGGGCGCGTACACCGGGGAGCTGTTTTTT
CDR3 protein: CASSLARGTGGAYTGELFF

D gene: -
J gene: TRBJ1-2
clone size: -
V gene: TRBV6-1
CDR3 DNA: TGTGCCAGCAGTGAAACAGGGAATTTACTTGGCTACACCTTC
CDR3 protein: CASSETGNLLGYTF

D gene: TRBD2
J gene: TRBJ2-2
clone size: -
V gene: TRBV5-4
CDR3 DNA: TGTGCCAGCAGCAGTAATAGCGGGGGCAGAACCCGGGAGCTGTTTTTT
CDR3 protein: CASSSNSGGRTRELFF

D gene: TRBD2
J gene: TRBJ2-2
clone size: -
V gene: TRBV7-6
CDR3 DNA: TGTGCCAGCAGCTTAGGAGGGACTAGCATCACCGGGGAGCTGTTTTTT
CDR3 protein: CASSLGGTSITGELFF

D gene: -
J gene: TRBJ1-1
clone size: -
V gene: TRBV10-1
CDR3 DNA: TGCGCCAGCAATTCCGGGTCGATACTGATGAACACTGAAGCTTTCTTT
CDR3 protein: CASNSGSILMNTEAFF

D gene: -
J gene: TRBJ1-5
clone size: -
V gene: TRBV19
CDR3 DNA: TGTGCCAGTACAGTCAGTCAGGGTAATAGCAATCAGCCCCAGCATTTT
CDR3 protein: CASTVSQGNSNQPQHF

D gene: -
J gene: TRBJ2-7
clone size: -
V gene: TRBV7-6
CDR3 DNA: TGTGCCAGCAGCTTAGGGGGTCTCTCCTACGAGCAGTACTTC
CDR3 protein: CASSLGGLSYEQYF

D gene: -
J gene: TRBJ2-7
clone size: -
V gene: TRBV10-3
CDR3 DNA: TGTGCCATCAGTGAGTCGGGGTACGAGCAGTACTTC
CDR3 protein: CAISESGYEQYF

D gene: TRBD1
J gene: TRBJ2-7
clone size: -
V gene: TRBV9
CDR3 DNA: TGTGCCAGCAGCGGCAATACGGGGACAGGGAGGATATACGAGCAGTACTTC
CDR3 protein: CASSGNTGTGRIYEQYF

D gene: TRBD1
J gene: TRBJ2-7
clone size: -
V gene: TRBV9
CDR3 DNA: TGTGCCAGCAGCGCGACGGGACAGCGAACCTACGAGCAGTACTTC
CDR3 protein: CASSATGQRTYEQYF

D gene: TRBD2
J gene: TRBJ2-7
clone size: -
V gene: TRBV6-2/TRBV6-3
CDR3 DNA: TGTGCCAGCAGCCCCTGGCTAGCGGGAACCTACGAGCAGTACTTC
CDR3 protein: CASSPWLAGTYEQYF

D gene: -
J gene: TRBJ2-3
clone size: -
V gene: TRBV7-2
CDR3 DNA: TGTGCCAGCAGCTTAGTGCCAGGGAATACAGATACGCAGTATTTT
CDR3 protein: CASSLVPGNTDTQYF

D gene: -
J gene: TRBJ2-4
clone size: -
V gene: TRBV7-2
CDR3 DNA: TGTGCCAGCAGCTCCCAGGGGCCTATAGCCAAAAACATTCAGTACTTC
CDR3 protein: CASSSQGPIAKNIQYF

D gene: -
J gene: TRBJ1-1
clone size: -
V gene: TRBV6-4
CDR3 DNA: TGTGCCAGCAGTCGGGACCGAGCTTCTGAAGCTTTCTTT
CDR3 protein: CASSRDRASEAFF

D gene: TRBD1
J gene: TRBJ1-5
clone size: -
V gene: TRBV7-8
CDR3 DNA: TGTGCCAGCAGCCGACAGGGTAGCAATCAGCCCCAGCATTTT
CDR3 protein: CASSRQGSNQPQHF

D gene: TRBD1
J gene: TRBJ1-1
clone size: -
V gene: TRBV19
CDR3 DNA: TGTGCCAGTAGTCCCTCGGGACAGTTGAACACTGAAGCTTTCTTT
CDR3 protein: CASSPSGQLNTEAFF

D gene: -
J gene: TRBJ1-4
clone size: -
V gene: TRBV21-1
CDR3 DNA: TGTGCCAGCAGCAAGGGAAAGGGGAGGTATGGTAATGAAAAACTGTTTTTT
CDR3 protein: CASSKGKGRYGNEKLFF

D gene: -
J gene: TRBJ1-4
clone size: -
V gene: TRBV7-2
CDR3 DNA: TGTGCCAGCAGCTTAAAGTATAATGAAAAACTGTTTTTT
CDR3 protein: CASSLKYNEKLFF

D gene: -
J gene: TRBJ1-4
clone size: -
V gene: TRBV6-2/TRBV6-3
CDR3 DNA: TGTGCCAGCAGTTACGGGGCCTTGATGGGAACTAATGAAAAACTGTTTTTT
CDR3 protein: CASSYGALMGTNEKLFF

D gene: -
J gene: TRBJ2-3
clone size: -
V gene: TRBV7-2
CDR3 DNA: TGTGCCACCGTAGTGGGCTTTTCAGATACGCAGTATTTT
CDR3 protein: CATVVGFSDTQYF

D gene: TRBD1
J gene: TRBJ2-7
clone size: once
V gene: TRBV12-3/TRBV12-4
CDR3 DNA: TGTGCCAGCAGTACCGTCCCGGGACAGGGGCAGTACTTC
CDR3 protein: CASSTVPGQGQYF

D gene: -
J gene: TRBJ2-1
clone size: -
V gene: TRBV3-1/TRBV3-2
CDR3 DNA: TGTGCCAGCAGCGATTTAGGTAGCAGGGTGTTCTTC
CDR3 protein: CASSDLGSRVFF

D gene: -
J gene: TRBJ1-6
clone size: -
V gene: TRBV12-3/TRBV12-4
CDR3 DNA: TGTGCCAGCACCCCGCGAGGGTATTCACCCCTCCACTTT
CDR3 protein: CASTPRGYSPLHF

D gene: TRBD2
J gene: TRBJ2-1
clone size: once
V gene: TRBV5-1
CDR3 DNA: TGCGCCAGCAGCCCCCTTGAGGCGGGGGGTTACAATGAGCAGTTCTTC
CDR3 protein: CASSPLEAGGYNEQFF

D gene: TRBD1
J gene: TRBJ1-1
clone size: -
V gene: TRBV7-2
CDR3 DNA: TGTGCCAGCAGCCCCCCGACAGGGGTGGGGGCTGAAGCTTTCTTT
CDR3 protein: CASSPPTGVGAEAFF

D gene: TRBD1
J gene: TRBJ1-5
clone size: -
V gene: TRBV19
CDR3 DNA: TGTGCCAGTGAGGGGACAGGGGTAAGCAATCAGCCCCAGCATTTT
CDR3 protein: CASEGTGVSNQPQHF

D gene: TRBD1
J gene: TRBJ2-1
clone size: -
V gene: TRBV7-2
CDR3 DNA: TGTGCCAGCAGCTTCCGCAGGGGGCAACACAATGAGCAGTTCTTC
CDR3 protein: CASSFRRGQHNEQFF

D gene: TRBD1
J gene: TRBJ1-6
clone size: -
V gene: TRBV10-1
CDR3 DNA: TGCGCCAGCAGAAGTAGACAGGGCAGCTCCTATAATTCACCCCTCCACTTT
CDR3 protein: CASRSRQGSSYNSPLHF

D gene: -
J gene: TRBJ1-4
clone size: -
V gene: TRBV3-1/TRBV3-2
CDR3 DNA: TGTGCCAGCAGCCAAGAAATGGGGTTTAATGAAAAACTGTTTTTT
CDR3 protein: CASSQEMGFNEKLFF

D gene: -
J gene: TRBJ1-4
clone size: -
V gene: TRBV6-2/TRBV6-3
CDR3 DNA: TGTGCCAGCAGTTACTCGACCGAAGGAAAACTGTTTTTT
CDR3 protein: CASSYSTEGKLFF

D gene: -
J gene: TRBJ1-2
clone size: -
V gene: TRBV30
CDR3 DNA: TGTGCCTGGCGCAGGGGTTTTAACTATGGCTACACCTTC
CDR3 protein: CAWRRGFNYGYTF

D gene: -
J gene: TRBJ1-1
clone size: -
V gene: TRBV19
CDR3 DNA: TGTGCCAGTAGTGCTACGGGGCTTGAAGCTTTCTTT
CDR3 protein: CASSATGLEAFF

D gene: TRBD1
J gene: TRBJ1-2
clone size: -
V gene: TRBV7-9
CDR3 DNA: TGTGCCAGCAGCTCTTCTCCGGGACAGTATAGTGACGGTGGCTACACCTTC
CDR3 protein: CASSSSPGQYSDGGYTF

D gene: -
J gene: TRBJ2-1
clone size: few
V gene: TRBV12-3/TRBV12-4
CDR3 DNA: TGTGCCAGCACAGGGTTGGTCAACGAGCAGTTCTTC
CDR3 protein: CASTGLVNEQFF

D gene: -
J gene: TRBJ2-1
clone size: -
V gene: TRBV7-6
CDR3 DNA: TGTGCCAGCAGCTTAGACAGGGTCAATGAGCAGTTCTTC
CDR3 protein: CASSLDRVNEQFF

D gene: -
J gene: TRBJ1-1
clone size: -
V gene: TRBV30
CDR3 DNA: TGTGCCTGGAGTGTGGAGAGTAACACTGAAGCTTTCTTT
CDR3 protein: CAWSVESNTEAFF

D gene: TRBD1
J gene: TRBJ1-2
clone size: -
V gene: TRBV5-1
CDR3 DNA: TGCGCCAGCAGTCCGACAGGGGTGTATGGCTACACCTTC
CDR3 protein: CASSPTGVYGYTF

D gene: -
J gene: TRBJ2-2
clone size: once
V gene: TRBV4-2
CDR3 DNA: TGTGCCAGCAGCCAAAACCCGGGACGGAAAACCGGGGAGCTGTTTTTT
CDR3 protein: CASSQNPGRKTGELFF